These T cell receptor beta chains were read from a single sample in a study of shared clonotypes between healthy human individuals. Here immunoSEQ multiplex PCR was the method, and the copy in TCRdb shows in-frame clones only, minus some. The sample lists 2 million or so clones; roughly 96% were seen once. The sample comprised naive CD4+ T cells sorted from blood. These receptors originate from a man aged 18 to 29 in good health. Both conserved end residues are part of each CDR3. Fields, in order: V gene, D gene, J gene, CDR3 protein, CDR3 DNA. A D gene is named only where the DNA matches it firmly.

V: TRBV2; D: NA; J: TRBJ2-1; CDR3: CASSGDGGPYNEQFF; DNA: TGTGCCAGCAGCGGGGATGGGGGCCCCTACAATGAGCAGTTCTTC
V: TRBV13; D: NA; J: TRBJ2-7; CDR3: CASCNSAPGLYEQYF; DNA: TGTGCCAGTTGTAACTCGGCCCCAGGTCTCTACGAGCAGTACTTC
V: TRBV10-3; D: TRBD1; J: TRBJ1-1; CDR3: CAISPWTGNTEAFF; DNA: TGTGCCATCAGCCCCTGGACAGGGAACACTGAAGCTTTCTTT
V: TRBV7-9; D: TRBD2; J: TRBJ2-7; CDR3: CASSLDRLAGVSYEQYF; DNA: TGTGCCAGCAGCTTAGATCGGCTAGCGGGAGTATCCTACGAGCAGTACTTC
V: TRBV27; D: TRBD1; J: TRBJ1-4; CDR3: CASSLFATGGSEKLFF; DNA: TGTGCCAGCAGTTTATTCGCGACAGGGGGGAGTGAAAAACTGTTTTTT
V: TRBV7-3; D: TRBD1; J: TRBJ2-7; CDR3: CASSSGQSYEQYF; DNA: TGTGCCAGCAGCTCGGGACAGTCCTACGAGCAGTACTTC
V: TRBV25-1; D: NA; J: TRBJ1-5; CDR3: CASSELIPPGVKNQPQHF; DNA: TGTGCCAGCAGTGAATTGATCCCTCCAGGGGTTAAGAATCAGCCCCAGCATTTT
V: TRBV7-6; D: NA; J: TRBJ2-7; CDR3: CASSPPRDPYEQYF; DNA: TGTGCCAGCAGCCCCCCCCGGGACCCCTACGAGCAGTACTTC
V: TRBV18; D: NA; J: TRBJ2-7; CDR3: CASSPQGEQYF; DNA: TGTGCCAGCTCACCACAGGGAGAGCAGTACTTC
V: TRBV9; D: NA; J: TRBJ1-1; CDR3: CASSVGGRTPTTEAFF; DNA: TGTGCCAGCAGCGTAGGTGGAAGGACACCGACCACTGAAGCTTTCTTT
V: TRBV5-1; D: TRBD1; J: TRBJ1-1; CDR3: CASSRDSYNTEAFF; DNA: TGCGCCAGCAGCCGGGACAGTTACAACACTGAAGCTTTCTTT
V: TRBV28; D: NA; J: TRBJ2-3; CDR3: CASTTRTDTQYF; DNA: TGTGCCAGCACAACTAGGACAGATACGCAGTATTTT
V: TRBV20-1; D: NA; J: TRBJ2-5; CDR3: CSQLGETQYF; DNA: TGCAGTCAACTGGGGGAGACCCAGTACTTC
V: TRBV7-9; D: NA; J: TRBJ1-5; CDR3: CASSSRASNQPQHF; DNA: TGTGCCAGCAGCTCTAGGGCTAGCAATCAGCCCCAGCATTTT
V: TRBV30; D: NA; J: TRBJ1-6; CDR3: CAWTGQGYNSPLHF; DNA: TGTGCCTGGACGGGGCAGGGCTATAATTCACCCCTCCACTTT
V: TRBV5-6; D: TRBD1; J: TRBJ2-7; CDR3: CASSLRQGSYEQYF; DNA: TGTGCCAGCAGTTTAAGACAGGGGAGCTACGAGCAGTACTTC
V: TRBV11-2; D: NA; J: TRBJ2-7; CDR3: CASSLGAVPYEQYF; DNA: TGTGCCAGCAGCTTGGGGGCGGTACCCTACGAGCAGTACTTC
V: TRBV7-2; D: NA; J: TRBJ2-7; CDR3: CASSLDPRASGEQYF; DNA: TGTGCCAGCAGCTTAGACCCTCGGGCTTCGGGCGAGCAGTACTTC
V: TRBV30; D: NA; J: TRBJ1-5; CDR3: CAWSVEGTQPQHF; DNA: TGTGCCTGGAGTGTGGAGGGGACTCAGCCCCAGCATTTT
V: TRBV11-2; D: NA; J: TRBJ2-2; CDR3: CASSPTTGNTGELFF; DNA: TGTGCCAGCAGCCCTACTACAGGGAACACCGGGGAGCTGTTTTTT